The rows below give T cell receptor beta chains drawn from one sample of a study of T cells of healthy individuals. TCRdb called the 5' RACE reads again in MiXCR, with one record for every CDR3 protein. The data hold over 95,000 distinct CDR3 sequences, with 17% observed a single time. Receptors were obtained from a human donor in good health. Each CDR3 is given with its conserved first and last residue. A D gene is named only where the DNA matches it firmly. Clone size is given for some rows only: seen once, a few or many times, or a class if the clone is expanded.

CDR3: CASRTGIGHNEQFF; DNA: TGTGCCAGTCGGACAGGGATAGGTCACAATGAGCAGTTCTTC; J: TRBJ2-1; size: .; D: TRBD1; V: TRBV28
CDR3: CASSQSGEAFF; DNA: TGTGCCAGCAGCCAAAGTGGTGAAGCTTTCTTT; J: TRBJ1-1; size: .; D: .; V: TRBV3-1
CDR3: CASSLDGGGAQYF; DNA: TGTGCCAGCAGCTTGGACGGAGGGGGGGCCCAGTACTTC; J: TRBJ2-5; size: .; D: .; V: TRBV7-2
CDR3: CASSLIYEQYF; DNA: TGTGCCAGCAGCTTGATCTACGAGCAGTACTTC; J: TRBJ2-7; size: few; D: .; V: TRBV5-6
CDR3: CASSFSFGVGDGYTF; DNA: TGTGCCAGCAGTTTTTCATTCGGGGTAGGGGATGGCTACACCTTC; J: TRBJ1-2; size: .; D: .; V: TRBV28
CDR3: CASSRQATTGELFF; DNA: TGTGCCAGCAGCCGCCAGGCGACCACCGGGGAGCTGTTTTTT; J: TRBJ2-2; size: .; D: .; V: TRBV7-8
CDR3: CASSLGTTTINYGYTF; DNA: TGTGCCAGCAGCTTAGGGACAACCACCATAAACTATGGCTACACCTTC; J: TRBJ1-2; size: few; D: .; V: TRBV5-5
CDR3: CATSRVQDNEQFF; DNA: TGTGCCACCAGCAGAGTACAAGACAATGAGCAGTTCTTC; J: TRBJ2-1; size: few; D: .; V: TRBV15
CDR3: CAIGGREADTQYF; DNA: TGTGCCATCGGTGGTAGGGAGGCAGATACGCAGTATTTT; J: TRBJ2-3; size: .; D: .; V: TRBV10-3
CDR3: CASSLKETGGPPYEQYF; DNA: TGCGCCAGCAGCCTCAAAGAAACCGGGGGACCTCCCTACGAGCAGTACTTC; J: TRBJ2-7; size: .; D: .; V: TRBV4-1
CDR3: CASSQDFARYNEQFF; DNA: TGCGCCAGCAGCCAAGATTTTGCGCGGTACAATGAGCAGTTCTTC; J: TRBJ2-1; size: few; D: .; V: TRBV4-1
CDR3: CSASSGGNTDTQYF; DNA: TGCAGTGCTAGTAGCGGGGGAAACACAGATACGCAGTATTTT; J: TRBJ2-3; size: many; D: TRBD2; V: TRBV20-1
CDR3: CASSDYEQYF; DNA: TGTGCCAGCAGTGATTACGAGCAGTACTTC; J: TRBJ2-7; size: .; D: .; V: TRBV28
CDR3: CASSYVQSTDTQYF; DNA: TGTGCCAGCAGTTACGTGCAGAGCACAGATACGCAGTATTTT; J: TRBJ2-3; size: few; D: .; V: TRBV6-5
CDR3: CASSVSSVDEQYF; DNA: TGTGCCAGCTCTGTGTCTAGCGTTGACGAGCAGTACTTC; J: TRBJ2-7; size: .; D: .; V: TRBV6-1
CDR3: CAISDDRKGQPQHF; DNA: TGTGCCATCAGTGACGACAGAAAGGGTCAGCCCCAGCATTTT; J: TRBJ1-5; size: many; D: .; V: TRBV10-3
CDR3: CASKLAGVGSYNEQFF; DNA: TGTGCCAGCAAGCTAGCGGGAGTTGGGTCCTACAATGAGCAGTTCTTC; J: TRBJ2-1; size: many; D: TRBD2; V: TRBV28
CDR3: CASSLGTGEAYEQYF; DNA: TGCGCCAGCAGCTTAGGGACAGGGGAAGCCTACGAGCAGTACTTC; J: TRBJ2-7; size: .; D: TRBD1; V: TRBV4-1
CDR3: CATSRDDGGGNTIYF; DNA: TGTGCCACCAGCAGAGATGACGGGGGAGGAAACACCATATATTTT; J: TRBJ1-3; size: few; D: .; V: TRBV15
CDR3: CASSRRLGEQFF; DNA: TGTGCCAGCTCGAGGCGCCTGGGCGAGCAGTTCTTC; J: TRBJ2-1; size: few; D: .; V: TRBV27
CDR3: CASRLGRRSGNTIYF; DNA: TGTGCCAGCAGGTTGGGACGGCGCTCTGGAAACACCATATATTTT; J: TRBJ1-3; size: .; D: .; V: TRBV28
CDR3: CASSFMEDQPQHF; DNA: TGTGCCAGCAGCTTTATGGAGGACCAGCCCCAGCATTTT; J: TRBJ1-5; size: few; D: .; V: TRBV7-2
CDR3: CASSEAPVTEETQYF; DNA: TGTGCCAGCAGTGAAGCGCCAGTGACTGAGGAGACCCAGTACTTC; J: TRBJ2-5; size: .; D: .; V: TRBV2
CDR3: CSNRGGANTDTQYF; DNA: TGCAGCAACCGGGGGGGGGCCAACACAGATACGCAGTATTTT; J: TRBJ2-3; size: .; D: TRBD2; V: TRBV29-1
CDR3: CASSRGQLTDTQYF; DNA: TGTGCCAGCAGCCGGGGACAGCTCACAGATACGCAGTATTTT; J: TRBJ2-3; size: few; D: TRBD1; V: TRBV5-5
CDR3: CASSETGFSQPQHF; DNA: TGTGCCAGCAGCGAGACAGGGTTCAGTCAGCCCCAGCATTTT; J: TRBJ1-5; size: few; D: TRBD1; V: TRBV25-1
CDR3: CASSTRLAGGNYNEQFF; DNA: TGCGCCAGCAGCACCCGACTAGCGGGGGGGAACTACAATGAGCAGTTCTTC; J: TRBJ2-1; size: .; D: TRBD2; V: TRBV4-3
CDR3: CASSTRTGAGQPQHF; DNA: TGTGCCAGCAGCACTAGAACAGGGGCGGGTCAGCCCCAGCATTTT; J: TRBJ1-5; size: .; D: TRBD1; V: TRBV6-6
CDR3: CASSLAINFQETQYF; DNA: TGCGCCAGCAGCTTGGCGATCAATTTTCAAGAGACCCAGTACTTC; J: TRBJ2-5; size: .; D: .; V: TRBV5-1
CDR3: CASSLRASGVPYEQYF; DNA: TGTGCCAGCAGCTTAAGGGCTAGCGGTGTTCCTTACGAGCAGTACTTC; J: TRBJ2-7; size: .; D: TRBD2; V: TRBV7-2
CDR3: CASSFTESTVQETQYF; DNA: TGTGCCAGCAGTTTTACCGAATCGACCGTTCAAGAGACCCAGTACTTC; J: TRBJ2-5; size: .; D: .; V: TRBV28
CDR3: CASSLAGLTQYF; DNA: TGTGCCAGCAGTTTAGCGGGTCTTACCCAGTATTTT; J: TRBJ2-3; size: .; D: TRBD2; V: TRBV2
CDR3: CASSSPVRYGYTF; DNA: TGTGCCAGTAGCTCGCCAGTGAGATATGGCTACACCTTC; J: TRBJ1-2; size: .; D: .; V: TRBV19
CDR3: CASSSGARDQPQHF; DNA: TGTGCCAGCAGTTCAGGGGCCCGAGATCAGCCCCAGCATTTT; J: TRBJ1-5; size: few; D: .; V: TRBV28
CDR3: CASSQDPRAEQYF; DNA: TGTGCCAGCAGCCAAGATCCCCGGGCCGAGCAGTACTTC; J: TRBJ2-7; size: few; D: .; V: TRBV3-1
CDR3: CASSQGRTNTGELFF; DNA: TGTGCCAGCAGCCAAGGGCGGACGAACACCGGGGAGCTGTTTTTT; J: TRBJ2-2; size: few; D: .; V: TRBV3-1
CDR3: CASGQGSYEQYF; DNA: TGTGCCAGTGGACAGGGTTCCTACGAGCAGTACTTC; J: TRBJ2-7; size: .; D: TRBD1; V: TRBV19
CDR3: CASSQVIEQNTEAFF; DNA: TGCGCCAGCAGCCAAGTTATAGAGCAGAACACTGAAGCTTTCTTT; J: TRBJ1-1; size: few; D: .; V: TRBV4-3
CDR3: CSVLRGKSTTEAFF; DNA: TGCAGCGTTCTCAGGGGGAAGTCTACCACTGAAGCTTTCTTT; J: TRBJ1-1; size: few; D: TRBD1; V: TRBV29-1
CDR3: CASSLYSTRDSSYEQYF; DNA: TGTGCCAGCAGCCTCTACTCTACTCGGGACAGTTCCTACGAGCAGTACTTC; J: TRBJ2-7; size: few; D: TRBD1; V: TRBV7-2
CDR3: CASSLKSGGFTGELFF; DNA: TGTGCCAGCAGCTTAAAAAGCGGGGGGTTCACCGGGGAGCTGTTTTTT; J: TRBJ2-2; size: .; D: TRBD2; V: TRBV7-2
CDR3: CASSQGSRGKLFF; DNA: TGCGCCAGCAGCCAAGGTTCCAGAGGAAAACTGTTTTTT; J: TRBJ1-4; size: .; D: .; V: TRBV4-3
CDR3: CASGFYNEQFF; DNA: TGTGCCAGCGGTTTTTACAATGAGCAGTTCTTC; J: TRBJ2-1; size: few; D: .; V: TRBV2
CDR3: CSAQGGTSETYNEQFF; DNA: TGCAGTGCCCAGGGAGGGACTAGCGAGACCTACAATGAGCAGTTCTTC; J: TRBJ2-1; size: .; D: TRBD2; V: TRBV20-1
CDR3: CASSQGPLQGPDNQPQHF; DNA: TGCGCCAGCAGCCAAGGCCCTCTACAGGGCCCGGATAATCAGCCCCAGCATTTT; J: TRBJ1-5; size: many; D: .; V: TRBV4-3
CDR3: CASSQEQGSTQYF; DNA: TGTGCCAGCAGCCAAGAACAGGGGTCGACCCAGTACTTC; J: TRBJ2-5; size: .; D: TRBD1; V: TRBV4-2
CDR3: CASSLTKEKLFF; DNA: TGTGCCAGCAGCTTAACTAAGGAAAAACTGTTTTTT; J: TRBJ1-4; size: many; D: .; V: TRBV7-8
CDR3: CASSVGQGDEQYF; DNA: TGTGCCAGCAGCGTAGGTCAAGGGGACGAGCAGTACTTC; J: TRBJ2-7; size: few; D: .; V: TRBV9
CDR3: CASRQRGNTIYF; DNA: TGTGCCAGCAGACAACGAGGAAACACCATATATTTT; J: TRBJ1-3; size: many; D: .; V: TRBV28
CDR3: CASSLLPGEYEQYF; DNA: TGTGCCAGCAGTTTGCTTCCGGGAGAGTACGAGCAGTACTTC; J: TRBJ2-7; size: few; D: .; V: TRBV28
CDR3: CATALGQGRTDTQYF; DNA: TGTGCCACCGCCCTCGGACAGGGACGCACAGATACGCAGTATTTT; J: TRBJ2-3; size: .; D: TRBD1; V: TRBV24-1
CDR3: CASTQTELTTEAFF; DNA: TGTGCCAGCACCCAGACCGAACTCACGACTGAAGCTTTCTTT; J: TRBJ1-1; size: .; D: .; V: TRBV4-2
CDR3: CASSPLGTSGGTDTQYF; DNA: TGTGCCAGCAGCCCCCTGGGGACTAGCGGGGGCACAGATACGCAGTATTTT; J: TRBJ2-3; size: .; D: TRBD2; V: TRBV3-1
CDR3: CASSIRTGGLGDTQYF; DNA: TGTGCCAGTAGTATAAGAACGGGAGGGCTTGGAGATACGCAGTATTTT; J: TRBJ2-3; size: .; D: TRBD2; V: TRBV19
CDR3: CASSFGDSSEDTQYF; DNA: TGCGCCAGCAGCTTCGGGGACTCGTCGGAAGATACGCAGTATTTT; J: TRBJ2-3; size: many; D: .; V: TRBV5-1
CDR3: CASSQDLGGIHTEAFF; DNA: TGCGCCAGCAGCCAAGATCTAGGGGGAATTCACACTGAAGCTTTCTTT; J: TRBJ1-1; size: few; D: .; V: TRBV4-3
CDR3: CASSPPDSYSYEQYF; DNA: TGTGCCAGCAGCCCCCCCGACAGCTACTCCTACGAGCAGTACTTC; J: TRBJ2-7; size: .; D: .; V: TRBV12-3/TRBV12-4
CDR3: CATSRDRGRGQPQHF; DNA: TGTGCCACCAGCAGAGATCGGGGCAGGGGTCAGCCCCAGCATTTT; J: TRBJ1-5; size: many; D: .; V: TRBV15
CDR3: CASTTLAGAYEQYF; DNA: TGTGCCAGCACCACACTAGCGGGAGCCTACGAGCAGTACTTC; J: TRBJ2-7; size: few; D: TRBD2; V: TRBV28
CDR3: CATSDLTSGDITDTQYF; DNA: TGTGCCACCAGTGATTTGACCAGCGGGGATATCACAGATACGCAGTATTTT; J: TRBJ2-3; size: few; D: TRBD2; V: TRBV24-1